This TCR beta chain came from a study of OX40 agonist ivuxolimab in advanced cancers. TCRdb keeps only in-frame clones here, not all; method: immunoSEQ multiplex PCR. The sample yields 50,000 to 80,000 clones, 85% to 95% seen once. Study-level findings and limits: The 0.1-3.0 mg/kg partial responders had among the lowest clonal expansion. Among T cells, CD8+ cells averaged more expanded clones than CD4+ cells. Nonresponders included some who also had low normalized T-cell clonal expansion.

Points on this clone: Its cognate antigen is unknown.

This CDR3 spans 13 amino acids. Germline V CDR1 and CDR2: SGHTA, FQGNSA. The J segment lost 5 bases and the V segment lost 3 bases, leaving 1 base of the junction unmatched. This sequence joins TRBV7-2 and TRBJ1-5; 7 nucleotides match TRBD1. Sequenced here: CD4+ or CD8+ T cells sorted from blood, sampled in a trial of the OX40 agonist ivuxolimab. The origin of this receptor is an adult with an advanced solid tumor such as melanoma, head and neck, liver or kidney cancer. The CDR3 coding sequence is TGTGCCAGCAGCTTCCAGGGGGATCAGCCCCAGCATTTT. This codes for CASSFQGDQPQHF.